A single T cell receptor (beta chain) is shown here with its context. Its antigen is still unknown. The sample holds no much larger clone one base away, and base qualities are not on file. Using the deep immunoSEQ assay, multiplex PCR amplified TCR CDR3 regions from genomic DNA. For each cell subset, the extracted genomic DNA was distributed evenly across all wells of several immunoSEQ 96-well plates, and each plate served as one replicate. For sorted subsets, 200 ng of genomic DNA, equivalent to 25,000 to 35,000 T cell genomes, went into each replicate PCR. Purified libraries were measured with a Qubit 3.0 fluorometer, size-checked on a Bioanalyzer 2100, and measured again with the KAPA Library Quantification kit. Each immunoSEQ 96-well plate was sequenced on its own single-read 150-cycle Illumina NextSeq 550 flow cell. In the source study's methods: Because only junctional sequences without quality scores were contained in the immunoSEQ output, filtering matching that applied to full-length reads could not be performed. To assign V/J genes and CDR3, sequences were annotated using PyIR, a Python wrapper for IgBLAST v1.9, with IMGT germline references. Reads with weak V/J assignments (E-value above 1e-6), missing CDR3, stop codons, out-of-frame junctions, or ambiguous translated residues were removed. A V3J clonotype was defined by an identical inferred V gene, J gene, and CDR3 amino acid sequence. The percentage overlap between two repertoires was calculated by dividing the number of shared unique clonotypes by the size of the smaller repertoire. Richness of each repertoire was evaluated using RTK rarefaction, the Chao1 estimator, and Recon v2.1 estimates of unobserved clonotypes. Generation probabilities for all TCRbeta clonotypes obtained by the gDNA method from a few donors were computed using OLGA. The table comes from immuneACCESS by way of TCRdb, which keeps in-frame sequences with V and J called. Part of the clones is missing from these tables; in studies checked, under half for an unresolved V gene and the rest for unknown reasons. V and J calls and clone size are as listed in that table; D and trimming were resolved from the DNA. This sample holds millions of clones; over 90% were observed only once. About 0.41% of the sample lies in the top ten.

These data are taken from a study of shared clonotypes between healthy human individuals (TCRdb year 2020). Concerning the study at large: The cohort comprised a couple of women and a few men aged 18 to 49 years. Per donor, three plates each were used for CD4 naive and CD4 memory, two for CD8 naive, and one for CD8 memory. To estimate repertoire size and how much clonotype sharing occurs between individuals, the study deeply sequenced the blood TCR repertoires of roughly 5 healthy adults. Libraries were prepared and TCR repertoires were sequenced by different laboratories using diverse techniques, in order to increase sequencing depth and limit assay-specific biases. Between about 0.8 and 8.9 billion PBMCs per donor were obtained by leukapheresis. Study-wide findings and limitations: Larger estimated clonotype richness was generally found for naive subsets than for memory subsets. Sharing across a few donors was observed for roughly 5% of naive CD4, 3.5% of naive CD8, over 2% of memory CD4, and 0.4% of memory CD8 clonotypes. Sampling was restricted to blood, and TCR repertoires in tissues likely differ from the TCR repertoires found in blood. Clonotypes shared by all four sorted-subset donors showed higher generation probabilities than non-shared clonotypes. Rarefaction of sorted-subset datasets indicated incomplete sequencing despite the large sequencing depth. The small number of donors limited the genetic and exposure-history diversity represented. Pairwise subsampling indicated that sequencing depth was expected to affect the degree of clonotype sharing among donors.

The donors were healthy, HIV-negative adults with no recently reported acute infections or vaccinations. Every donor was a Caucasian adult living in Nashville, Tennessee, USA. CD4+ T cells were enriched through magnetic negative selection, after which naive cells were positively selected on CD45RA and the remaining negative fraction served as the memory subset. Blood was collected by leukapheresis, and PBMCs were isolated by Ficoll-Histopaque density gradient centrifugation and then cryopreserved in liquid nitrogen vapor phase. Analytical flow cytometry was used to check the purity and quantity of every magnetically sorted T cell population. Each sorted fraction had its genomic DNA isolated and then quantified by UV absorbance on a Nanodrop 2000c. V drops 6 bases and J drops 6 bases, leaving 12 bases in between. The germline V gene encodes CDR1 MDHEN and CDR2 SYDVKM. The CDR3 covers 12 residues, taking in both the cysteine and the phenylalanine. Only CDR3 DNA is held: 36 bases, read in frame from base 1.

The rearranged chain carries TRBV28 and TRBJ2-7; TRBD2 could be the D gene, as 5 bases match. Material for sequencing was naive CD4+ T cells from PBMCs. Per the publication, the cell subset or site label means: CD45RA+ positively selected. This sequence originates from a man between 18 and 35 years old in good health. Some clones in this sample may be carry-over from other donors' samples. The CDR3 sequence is CASRPRTGEQYF. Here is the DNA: TGTGCCAGCAGACCCCGGACTGGCGAGCAGTACTTC. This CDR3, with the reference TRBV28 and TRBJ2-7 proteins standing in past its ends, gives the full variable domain DVKVTQSSRYLVKRTGEKVFLECVQDMDHENMFWYRQDPGLGLRLIYFSYDVKMKEKGDIPEGYSVSREKKERFSLILESASTNQTSMYLCASRPRTGEQYFGPGTRLTVT.